The next 22 T cell receptor beta chains were all read from a single sample in a study of cytomegalovirus exposure and HLA in healthy donors. Assay: immunoSEQ multiplex PCR; the TCRdb copy retains only in-frame clones and omits some. The sample contains 120,000 to 150,000 clones, almost 85% of which appear only once. The sample taken for sequencing was PBMCs. The source is a woman aged 25 to 39 in good health and CMV-seronegative.

The rearrangement joins TRBV12-1 to TRBJ2-1; TRBD2, the table's D call, lacks a check against the DNA. TRBV12-1 is a documented pseudogene. The CDR3 runs to 17 residues. The CDR3 reads CASSRGLAGISYNEQFF. CDR3 bases: TGTGCCAGCAGCAGGGGACTAGCGGGGATCTCCTACAATGAGCAGTTCTTC.

This chain uses TRBV29-1 with TRBJ2-1; TRBD2 matches at 10 bases. CDR3 length equals 14 residues. Trimming at V came to 8 bases and at J to 1 base, leaving 5 bases not matched to a gene. Germline loops: CDR1 SQVTM, CDR2 ANQGSEA. The CDR3 sequence is CSTGTSESYNEQFF. The CDR3 nucleotides read TGCAGCACCGGGACTAGCGAGTCCTACAATGAGCAGTTCTTC.

The chain couples TRBV2 to TRBJ1-1; D uncertain. The CDR3 sequence is 13 residues long. The V gene's germline CDR1 is SNHLY and CDR2 FYNNEI. V shed 4 bases and J shed 7 bases, with 13 bases lying between them. CDR3 loop: CASSGGSSFEAFF. Here the CDR3 DNA reads TGTGCCAGCAGTGGTGGCTCTTCTTTTGAAGCTTTCTTT. The whole variable domain, remainder taken from reference TRBV2 and TRBJ1-1, is EPEVTQTPSHQVTQMGQEVILRCVPISNHLYFYWYRQILGQKVEFLVSFYNNEISEKSEIFDDQFSVERPDGSNFTLKIRSTKLEDSAMYFCASSGGSSFEAFFGQGTRLTVV.

The J gene is TRBJ2-2, the V gene TRBV7-8; 9 nucleotides line up with TRBD1. CDR3 length equals 15 residues. Germline lookup yields CDR1 SGHVS and CDR2 FQNEAQ. The J segment lost 4 bases and the V segment lost 5 bases, leaving 5 bases of the junction unmatched. The CDR3 nucleotides read TGTGCCAGCAGCACCGGGACAGGGCTCACCGGGGAGCTGTTTTTT. It translates to CASSTGTGLTGELFF.

The rearrangement joins TRBV6-5 to TRBJ2-1; TRBD2 aligns across 12 bases. This CDR3 comprises 15 residues. J gave up 8 bases and V 4 bases, and 6 bases lay outside the gene matches. Germline values: CDR1 MNHEY, CDR2 SVGAGI. CDR3 loop: CASSLTSGGWDEQFF. The CDR3 DNA reads TGTGCCAGCAGTTTAACTAGCGGGGGGTGGGATGAGCAGTTCTTC.

The CDR3 is CASSLGSRDETQYF. The CDR3 nucleotides read TGTGCCAGCAGCTTAGGAAGCAGGGATGAGACCCAGTACTTC. The chain uses TRBV7-6 and TRBJ2-5; the D gene is possibly TRBD1 (5 bases). The CDR3 is 14 amino acids. Trimming took 1 base from V and 5 from J, leaving 11 bases between them. CDR1 and CDR2 from the germline V gene are SGHVS and FNYEAQ.

The V gene is TRBV7-9, the J gene TRBJ2-7, with a possible D match to TRBD1 (6 bases). The V and J ends lost 4 bases and 6 bases respectively, with 13 bases between them. This CDR3 region has 13 residues. Germline V gene sequence: CDR1 SEHNR, CDR2 FQNEAQ (reference sequence). CDR3 sequence: CASSSGHWGEQYF. In DNA, the CDR3 is TGTGCCAGCAGCTCGGGACACTGGGGCGAGCAGTACTTC.

The chain links TRBV6-6 to TRBJ1-2, with 7 bases lining up with TRBD1. Germline V gene sequence: CDR1 MNHNY, CDR2 SVGAGI (reference sequence). V dropped 8 bases and J dropped 0; count of bases not matched to a gene: 9. This CDR3 has 15 amino acids. DNA for the CDR3: TGTGCCAGCGGCAGGGACAGCAGATCTAACTATGGCTACACCTTC. Its translation: CASGRDSRSNYGYTF.

The V gene is TRBV5-4, the J gene TRBJ2-4, with TRBD1 matching over 9 bases. J gave up 3 bases and V 4 bases, and 8 bases lay outside the gene matches. This CDR3 region has 16 residues. Germline V lookup: CDR1 SGHNT, CDR2 YYREEE (reference sequence). CDR3 sequence reads: CASSIRDRVGKNIQYF. The CDR3 DNA is TGTGCCAGCAGCATCCGGGACAGGGTTGGCAAAAACATTCAGTACTTC.

J is TRBJ1-4 and V is TRBV27, with D possibly TRBD1 on 6 matching bases. Germline V gene lookup returns CDR1 MNHEY and CDR2 SMNVEV (reference sequence). V was pared by 3 bases and J by 5 bases, with 22 bases between. This CDR3 is 18 amino acids long. For the CDR3, the DNA is TGTGCCAGCAGTTTCAGAGGGGTAGCGGGGGGCGCGAATGAAAAACTGTTTTTT. It yields the protein CASSFRGVAGGANEKLFF. Variable domain in full (rest from reference TRBV27 and TRBJ1-4): EAQVTQNPRYLITVTGKKLTVTCSQNMNHEYMSWYRQDPGLGLRQIYYSMNVEVTDKGDVPEGYKVSRKEKRNFPLILESPSPNQTSLYFCASSFRGVAGGANEKLFFGSGTQLSVL.

The chain employs TRBV28 and TRBJ2-7; 13 nucleotides agree with TRBD2. The V gene's germline CDR1 is MDHEN and CDR2 SYDVKM. This CDR3 has 15 amino acids. With V trimmed by 5 bases and J by 2 bases, 3 bases remained unmatched. CDR3 protein: CASSLGTSGAYEQYF. Here the CDR3 DNA reads TGTGCCAGCAGTCTCGGGACTAGCGGGGCCTACGAGCAGTACTTC.

The chain couples TRBV18 to TRBJ2-3, with 7 bases that match TRBD1. V lost 3 bases and J lost 2; bases outside the gene matches: 2. CDR1 KGHSH and CDR2 LQKENI come from the germline V gene. The CDR3 runs 14 residues. The CDR3 DNA reads TGTGCCAGCTCACCGACAGGGATCACAGATACGCAGTATTTT. It specifies CASSPTGITDTQYF.

This clone was recorded once. The gene calls are TRBV5-1 and TRBJ2-3, with 8 bases matching TRBD1. There are 13 residues in the CDR3. The junction had 4 bases not matched to a gene; V was cut back by 8 bases and J by 2 bases. The germline gives CDR1 SGHRS, CDR2 YFSETQ. Here the CDR3 reads CASAQGATDTQYF. DNA of the CDR3: TGCGCCAGTGCCCAGGGGGCCACAGATACGCAGTATTTT.

V gene TRBV7-9 combines with J gene TRBJ1-1, with D possibly TRBD1 on 6 matching bases. The CDR3 loop spans 14 amino acids. The germline gives CDR1 SEHNR, CDR2 FQNEAQ (reference sequence). V was clipped by 3 bases and J by 7 bases, with 15 bases between them. The CDR3 reads CASSFFREGGEAFF. CDR3 sequence (DNA): TGTGCCAGCAGCTTTTTCAGGGAGGGGGGTGAAGCTTTCTTT. The variable domain in full, completed from reference TRBV7-9 and TRBJ1-1, reads DTGVSQNPRHKITKRGQNVTFRCDPISEHNRLYWYRQTLGQGPEFLTYFQNEAQLEKSRLLSDRFSAERPKGSFSTLEIQRTEQGDSAMYLCASSFFREGGEAFFGQGTRLTVV.

This clone was counted at least ten times. The genes are TRBV2 and TRBJ1-5; tentative D call: TRBD1 (5 bases). This CDR3 region has 12 residues. V shed 6 bases and J shed 6 bases, with 9 bases lying between them. CDR1 SNHLY and CDR2 FYNNEI come from the germline V gene. CDR3: CASRGGVQPQHF. CDR3 in DNA: TGTGCCAGCAGGGGGGGGGTTCAGCCCCAGCATTTT.

A few counts support this clone. The CDR3 sequence: CASSLRAGADRTDTQYF. The CDR3 coding sequence is TGTGCCAGCAGCTTACGGGCAGGGGCGGATCGCACAGATACGCAGTATTTT. The chain recombines TRBV7-2 with TRBJ2-3; TRBD1 is a possible D gene (6 bases). Germline loops: CDR1 SGHTA, CDR2 FQGNSA. V was shortened by 2 bases and J by 1 base, with 16 bases between the two germline ends. The CDR3 runs 17 residues.

The chain couples TRBV19 to TRBJ2-1, with TRBD2 matching 9 bases. CDR3 length: 16 amino acids. The germline CDR1 and CDR2 sequences are LNHDA and SQIVND (reference sequence). Trimming cost V 6 bases and J 3 bases; bases outside gene matches: 9. As DNA, the CDR3 is TGTGCCAGTAGCCACGTGAGGCGGGGGGGCTACAATGAGCAGTTCTTC. It specifies CASSHVRRGGYNEQFF.

Here the CDR3 DNA reads TGCAGCGTTGAAAAGGCTAGCGGGGTCCCCTCCAAAAACATTCAGTACTTC. As protein: CSVEKASGVPSKNIQYF. The V gene is TRBV29-1, the J gene TRBJ2-4; 9 bases map to TRBD2. Losses at the gene ends were 2 bases for V and 2 bases for J; bases not matched to a gene: 10. This CDR3 comprises 17 residues. CDR1 and CDR2 from the germline V gene are SQVTM and ANQGSEA.

The chain joins TRBV4-2 to TRBJ2-2; the match to TRBD2 covers 7 bases. Trimming took 4 bases from V and 7 from J; bases not matched to a gene: 15. This CDR3 comprises 17 residues. The germline CDR1 and CDR2 sequences are LGHNA and YNFKEQ. The CDR3 here is CASSPRALASGRGELFF. The CDR3 DNA is TGTGCCAGCAGCCCGAGAGCACTCGCTAGCGGACGCGGGGAGCTGTTTTTT.

V is TRBV27 and J is TRBJ1-4; 7 bases fit TRBD1. This CDR3 contains 16 residues. Germline V gene data show CDR1 as MNHEY and CDR2 as SMNVEV (reference sequence). V shed 4 bases, J shed 1 base, and the junction held 6 bases outside the gene matches. As DNA, the CDR3 is TGTGCCAGCAGTTCGTTACAGGGGCTAACTAATGAAAAACTGTTTTTT. Encoded protein: CASSSLQGLTNEKLFF. Variable domain in full (rest from reference TRBV27 and TRBJ1-4): EAQVTQNPRYLITVTGKKLTVTCSQNMNHEYMSWYRQDPGLGLRQIYYSMNVEVTDKGDVPEGYKVSRKEKRNFPLILESPSPNQTSLYFCASSSLQGLTNEKLFFGSGTQLSVL.

This rearrangement joins TRBV4-3 to TRBJ2-1, with D possibly TRBD1 on 6 matching bases. V gave up 0 bases and J gave up 2 bases, with 14 bases separating them. Germline V gives CDR1 LGHNA, CDR2 YSLEER. The CDR3 contains 17 residues. The CDR3 coding sequence is TGCGCCAGCAGCCAAGATAGGGAGACAGGAGCCTACAATGAGCAGTTCTTC. It translates to CASSQDRETGAYNEQFF.

The count of this clone is one. The DNA of the CDR3 is TGTGCCAGCAGCTTGAGAGTACAGGGAGGGATAATGAACACTGAAGCTTTCTTT. It codes for CASSLRVQGGIMNTEAFF. The genes are TRBV5-6 and TRBJ1-1; D is perhaps TRBD1 (6 bases). There are 18 residues in the CDR3. V was trimmed by 1 base and J by 0 bases, leaving 19 bases between them. Per the germline V gene, CDR1 is SGHDT and CDR2 is YYEEEE.